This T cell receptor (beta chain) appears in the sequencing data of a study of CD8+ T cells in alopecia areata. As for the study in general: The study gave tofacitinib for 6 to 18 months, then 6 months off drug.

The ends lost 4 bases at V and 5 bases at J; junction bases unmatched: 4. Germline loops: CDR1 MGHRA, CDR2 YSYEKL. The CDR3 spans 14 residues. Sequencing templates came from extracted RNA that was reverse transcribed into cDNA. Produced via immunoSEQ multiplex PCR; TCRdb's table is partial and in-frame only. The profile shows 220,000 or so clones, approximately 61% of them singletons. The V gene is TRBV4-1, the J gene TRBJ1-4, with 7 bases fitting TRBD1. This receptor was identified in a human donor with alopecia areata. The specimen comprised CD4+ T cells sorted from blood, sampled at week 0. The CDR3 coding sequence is TGCGCCAGCAGCCGACAGGGACAAAATGAAAAACTGTTTTTT. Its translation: CASSRQGQNEKLFF.